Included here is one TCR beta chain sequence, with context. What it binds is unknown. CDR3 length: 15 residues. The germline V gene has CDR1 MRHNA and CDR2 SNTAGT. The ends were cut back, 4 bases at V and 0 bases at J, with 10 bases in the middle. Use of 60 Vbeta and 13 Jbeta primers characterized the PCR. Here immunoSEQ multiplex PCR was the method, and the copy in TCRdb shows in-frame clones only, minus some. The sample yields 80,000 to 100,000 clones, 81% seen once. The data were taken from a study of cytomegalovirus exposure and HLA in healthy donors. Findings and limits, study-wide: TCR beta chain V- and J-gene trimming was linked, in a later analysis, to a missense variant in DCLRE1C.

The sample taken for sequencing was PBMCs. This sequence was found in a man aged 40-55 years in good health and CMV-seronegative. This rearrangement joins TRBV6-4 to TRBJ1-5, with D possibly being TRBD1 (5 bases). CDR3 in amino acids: CASSAHRTSNQPQHF. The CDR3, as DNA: TGTGCCAGCAGTGCTCACAGGACTAGCAATCAGCCCCAGCATTTT.